The clone carrying this T cell receptor (beta chain) was seen many times. Its antigen remains unknown. For TCRbeta, the library was prepared with unique molecular identifiers. TCRdb reprocessed the PCR reads with MiXCR, giving one entry per CDR3 protein. The table has about 250,000 distinct CDR3 sequences, more than 20% seen once; the top ten hold under 5.5%. This entry is derived from a study of T-cell reconstitution after alpha-beta-depleted transplantation in children. General study findings and limits: The study reportedly traced alpha-beta T cells about two months after transplant to several hundred expanded graft clones. Several patients had high TCRbeta diversity at day 60; it came from surviving recipient T cells and thymic progenitors.

Germline V gene sequence: CDR1 SGDLS, CDR2 YYNGEE. The CDR3 sequence is 15 residues long. V lost 4 bases and J lost 3, with 14 bases in between. This receptor was obtained from a female patient aged 2-9 years who had a stem cell transplant for congenital amegakaryocytic thrombocytopenia, so the T cells may come from the graft donor. The V and J genes are TRBV9 and TRBJ1-3, with a tentative D call TRBD1 (5 bases). Source: PBMCs, mostly from graft donor cells, taken 360 days after TCRalphabeta/CD19-depleted stem cell transplant. The CDR3 is CASSRSGTSGNTIYF. DNA for the CDR3: TGTGCCAGCAGCCGTAGCGGGACGAGTGGAAACACCATATATTTT.